Below, 17 T cell receptor beta chains from the same sample are listed, as sequenced in a study of T cells in Graves' hyperthyroidism and ophthalmopathy. TCR beta CDR3 region amplification was performed from RNA transcripts. The TCR CDR3 was amplified in a first-round RT-PCR using the HTBI primer set. TCRdb reprocessed the multiplex PCR reads via MiXCR and lists one record per CDR3 protein. Here the sample spans about 480,000 distinct CDR3 sequences, under 15% being singletons. Input material: blood. Receptors were obtained from a woman younger than 30 with Graves' hyperthyroidism.

CDR3 nucleotides: TGCAGTGCTAGAGCCTTAGCGGGCACAGATACGCAGTATTTT. Its translation: CSARALAGTDTQYF. This sequence joins TRBV20-1 and TRBJ2-3; maybe TRBD2 (6 bases). V lost 1 base and J lost 1, with 9 bases in between. This CDR3 region has 14 residues. Germline CDR1 reads DFQATT; CDR2 reads SNEGSKA (reference sequence).

This chain connects TRBV7-9 to TRBJ1-2; no firm D call. Per the germline V gene, CDR1 is SEHNR and CDR2 is FQNEAQ (reference sequence). V lost 1 base to trimming and J lost 2 bases, with 11 bases between them. The length of the CDR3 is 15 residues. The CDR3: CASSLVRAGNYGYTF. The CDR3 nucleotides are TGTGCCAGCAGCTTAGTGCGGGCCGGAAACTATGGCTACACCTTC. The full variable domain, with the rest looked up from reference TRBV7-9 and TRBJ1-2, is DTGVSQNPRHKITKRGQNVTFRCDPISEHNRLYWYRQTLGQGPEFLTYFQNEAQLEKSRLLSDRFSAERPKGSFSTLEIQRTEQGDSAMYLCASSLVRAGNYGYTFGSGTRLTVV.

This clonotype was observed a handful of times. V gene TRBV6-1 combines with J gene TRBJ2-6; 8 nucleotides match TRBD1. Germline-derived CDR1 and CDR2 are MNHNS and SASEGT. CDR3 length: 17 residues. J gave up 2 bases and V 2 bases, and 5 bases lay outside the gene matches. The CDR3 loop reads CASSELDRATGANVLTF. The CDR3 DNA follows: TGTGCCAGCAGTGAATTGGACAGGGCCACTGGGGCCAACGTCCTGACTTTC.

This clonotype occurred many times. V usage is TRBV30 and J usage is TRBJ1-1; tentative D call: TRBD1 (6 bases). Looked up from germline, CDR1 is GTSNPN and CDR2 is SVGIG (reference sequence). V lost 8 bases to trimming and J lost 5 bases, with 21 bases between them. The CDR3 sequence is 14 residues long. The CDR3 DNA reads TGTGCCGTAGGCTCGCACAGGGTGGGGACTGAAGCTTTCTTT. Its protein is CAVGSHRVGTEAFF.

CDR3 residues: CASRITGGYEQYF. CDR3 nucleotide sequence: TGTGCCAGCAGGATTACAGGGGGCTACGAGCAGTACTTC. The chain links TRBV2 to TRBJ2-7; 8 bases align to TRBD1. CDR1 SNHLY and CDR2 FYNNEI come from the germline V gene. The CDR3 extends over 13 amino acids. V lost 6 bases, J lost 3 bases, and 4 bases stayed unmatched.

This clonotype was seen ten or more times. The J gene is TRBJ1-1, the V gene TRBV9; unclear D gene. The CDR3 totals 13 residues. Germline assignment: CDR1 SGDLS and CDR2 YYNGEE. Trimming stripped 3 bases from V and 0 bases from J, with 6 bases between. CDR3 protein: CASSADMNTEAFF. CDR3 in DNA: TGTGCCAGCAGCGCCGACATGAACACTGAAGCTTTCTTT.

Ten or more counts support this clonotype. One end of the junction does not line up with germline, which may come from a read error. The chain joins TRBV7-7 to TRBJ2-3; tentative D call: TRBD2 (5 bases). Germline CDR1 reads SSHAT; CDR2 reads FNYEAQ (reference sequence). The CDR3 sequence is 15 residues long. The CDR3 sequence is CASSSSGAAPDTQYF. The CDR3 nucleotides read TGTGCTAGCAGCTCAAGCGGAGCTGCGCCAGATACGCAGTATTTT.

This clonotype was detected many times. The J gene is TRBJ1-5, the V gene TRBV2, with 7 nucleotides matching TRBD1. The V gene end was trimmed by 9 bases and the J gene end by 2 bases; junction bases not matched to a gene: 1. Germline CDR1 and CDR2: SNHLY and FYNNEI. This CDR3 comprises 12 residues. CDR3 protein: CARGQGNQPQHF. CDR3 in DNA: TGTGCCAGAGGACAGGGCAATCAGCCCCAGCATTTT.

V usage is TRBV13 and J usage is TRBJ2-7; the D gene is possibly TRBD2 (5 bases). V lost 5 bases to trimming and J lost 4 bases, with 9 bases between them. The CDR3 extends over 12 amino acids. CDR1 is PRHDT and CDR2 is FYEKMQ in the germline V gene (reference sequence). The CDR3 DNA sequence: TGTGCCAGCAGCCTCCGGGATTACGAGCAGTACGTC. This gives the protein CASSLRDYEQYV.

J is TRBJ2-1 and V is TRBV19, with 7 positions matching TRBD1. The CDR3 loop spans 14 amino acids. J gave up 9 bases and V 4 bases, and 9 bases lay outside the gene matches. The germline V gene has CDR1 LNHDA and CDR2 SQIVND (reference sequence). CDR3: CASSTLTGMSEQFF. The CDR3 DNA sequence: TGTGCCAGTAGTACTCTGACAGGGATGAGTGAGCAGTTCTTC.

In this sample, this clonotype turned up many times. This sequence joins TRBV30 and TRBJ2-3; D uncertain. Trimming removed 6 bases at V and 0 bases at J, with 13 bases between. Germline V gene sequence: CDR1 GTSNPN, CDR2 SVGIG (reference sequence). The CDR3 spans 14 residues. CDR3 in amino acids: CACHGPVSTDTQYF. The CDR3 DNA reads TGTGCCTGCCATGGACCCGTTAGCACAGATACGCAGTATTTT.

This clonotype has ten or more counts. The chain links TRBV19 to TRBJ2-3; D call uncertain. Germline-derived CDR1 and CDR2 are LNHDA and SQIVND (reference sequence). V gave up 5 bases and J gave up 8 bases, with 11 bases separating them. This CDR3 comprises 12 residues. In nucleotides, the CDR3 is TGTGCCAGTAGTTCGGAGTGGACTACGCAGTATTTT. It translates to CASSSEWTTQYF.

There are many counts of this clonotype. V is TRBV20-1 and J is TRBJ1-1; possible D gene TRBD1, 6 bases. The CDR3 loop spans 14 amino acids. V lost 1 base and J 4 bases, leaving 13 bases between the germline ends. Per the germline V gene, CDR1 is DFQATT and CDR2 is SNEGSKA (reference sequence). The CDR3 DNA follows: TGCAGTGCTAGAGTGCCAGGGGTGGGCACTGAAGCTTTCTTT. Translated, it gives CSARVPGVGTEAFF.

V is TRBV2 and J is TRBJ1-1; D possibly corresponds to TRBD1 (6 bases). Germline CDR1 reads SNHLY; CDR2 reads FYNNEI. The CDR3 runs 13 residues. Trimming took off 9 bases at V and 2 bases at J, with 13 bases between the two ends. The CDR3 region is CASTGTRNTEAFF. DNA of the CDR3: TGTGCCAGTACCGGGACAAGAAACACTGAAGCTTTCTTT.

In this sample, this clonotype turned up many times. J is TRBJ2-5 and V is TRBV27; D is possibly TRBD1 (6 bases). The CDR3 length is 14 residues. From germline, CDR1 is MNHEY and CDR2 SMNVEV (reference sequence). V was clipped by 0 bases and J by 4 bases, with 9 bases between them. The CDR3 nucleotides are TGTGCCAGCAGTTTATCGTCCAGGGGAGAGACCCAGTACTTC. It encodes CASSLSSRGETQYF.

The table lists this clonotype with many counts. The chain combines TRBV25-1 with TRBJ1-1; D perhaps matches TRBD1 (5 bases). With 2 bases removed from V and 0 bases from J, the gap between germline ends came to 16 bases. This CDR3 has 17 residues. In germline, CDR1 is MGHDK, CDR2 SYGVNS. CDR3 DNA: TGTGCCAGCAGTGAACCCCCGGGGGAGGGCTTGAACACTGAAGCTTTCTTT. Translating gives CASSEPPGEGLNTEAFF.

In its sample, this clonotype was seen many times. The chain has TRBV7-2 and TRBJ2-2; 13 nucleotides line up with TRBD2. There are 21 residues in the CDR3. CDR1 and CDR2 from the germline V gene are SGHTA and FQGNSA. V dropped 4 bases and J dropped 3; count of bases not matched to a gene: 17. In nucleotides, the CDR3 is TGTGCCAGCAGCTCAACTCCACCGGGACTAGCGGGACTTGGGGACACCGGGGAGCTGTTTTTT. Residues: CASSSTPPGLAGLGDTGELFF.